This is a list of T cell receptor beta chains from one sample in a study of cytomegalovirus exposure and HLA in healthy donors. The repertoire was sequenced with immunoSEQ multiplex PCR; TCRdb's copy has only in-frame clones and lacks some. Of 100,000 to 150,000 clones listed, 75% to 90% are singletons. The sample consisted of PBMCs. The receptors derive from a man aged 25 to 40 in good health and CMV-seropositive. Each CDR3 is given with its conserved first and last residue. A D gene is named only where the DNA matches it firmly.

v_gene	j_gene	d_gene	CDR3aa
TRBV7-2	TRBJ1-5	-	CASSLGADQPQHF
TRBV23-1	TRBJ1-2	-	CASPPGGAVYGYTF
TRBV6-1	TRBJ1-4	TRBD1	CASRLTGGNEKLFF
TRBV10-1	TRBJ2-7	-	CASSDGDTGGEQYF
TRBV18	TRBJ1-3	-	CASSQGQGPGNTIYF
TRBV28	TRBJ1-2	TRBD1	CASSPGTGVYGYTF
TRBV5-1	TRBJ2-3	-	CASSPLDSADTQYF
TRBV5-4	TRBJ2-3	-	CASSLALGDTQYF
TRBV10-3	TRBJ1-2	TRBD1	CAISGGTGANYGYTF
TRBV7-8	TRBJ2-5	-	CASSANSGEEETQYF
TRBV10-1	TRBJ2-5	TRBD1	CASWANAGQGRLKQYF
TRBV30	TRBJ1-2	TRBD1	CAWGQGPYGYTF
TRBV19	TRBJ1-1	-	CASSIEGRGTEAFF
TRBV7-9	TRBJ1-2	-	CASSFGGTNYGYTF
TRBV13	TRBJ2-7	TRBD1	CASSIRDSAYEQYF
TRBV4-1	TRBJ1-4	-	CASSLAGREKLFF
TRBV10-3	TRBJ1-5	TRBD1	CAISAGTGGDQPQHF
TRBV2	TRBJ2-7	TRBD1	CASSAGTGGSEQYF
TRBV9	TRBJ1-2	TRBD1	CASSAQGTGRGYTF
TRBV28	TRBJ1-1	-	CASSLRGPTEAFF
TRBV29-1	TRBJ2-1	TRBD2	CSVEGLPLAGGTRSSYNEQFF
TRBV2	TRBJ2-5	-	CASSDFRGGETQYF
TRBV21-1	TRBJ1-2	-	CASVPGQVSNYGYTF
TRBV30	TRBJ1-4	TRBD1	CAYTGANEKLFF
TRBV6-5	TRBJ2-1	-	CASSYSLTEGYNEQFF
TRBV19	TRBJ1-4	TRBD1	CASRTRQGATNEKLFF
TRBV6-6	TRBJ1-2	TRBD1	CASGDREAGGYTF
TRBV29-1	TRBJ2-7	TRBD1	CSVEEGTGGYEQYF
TRBV27	TRBJ1-4	-	CASSHDGGREKLFF
TRBV5-6	TRBJ2-7	-	CASSLGGGLSYEQYF
TRBV10-3	TRBJ2-5	TRBD2	CAISQTSGGGKEETQYF
TRBV19	TRBJ1-5	-	CASSIVVGQPQHF
TRBV30	TRBJ1-1	-	CAWSAFSLREAFF
TRBV2	TRBJ2-2	-	CASSHGAGSTGELFF
TRBV6-1	TRBJ2-7	TRBD1	CASSGMTGQWDEQYF
TRBV4-1	TRBJ2-1	TRBD2	CASSRQNLRTSGGALPYNEQFF
TRBV27	TRBJ2-1	TRBD1	CASSLSGLIPGQGTGNEQFF
TRBV11-2	TRBJ1-4	TRBD1	CASSSNRGVGEKLFF
TRBV6-1	TRBJ1-2	-	CASSRGGSEGYTF
TRBV10-3	TRBJ2-2	TRBD2	CAIRLTSGGQTGELFF
TRBV27	TRBJ1-1	TRBD1	CASSQGQGEAFF
TRBV29-1	TRBJ1-1	-	CSVEKGVTEAFF
TRBV6-1	TRBJ1-5	TRBD1	CASLLDRGSSQPQHF
TRBV9	TRBJ2-7	TRBD2	CASSSLELAGRPYEQYF
TRBV5-1	TRBJ2-3	-	CASSPGVSDTQYF
TRBV5-6	TRBJ1-2	TRBD1	CASSPEGAQGYTF
TRBV6-5	TRBJ1-2	-	CASSEVPGLYGYTF